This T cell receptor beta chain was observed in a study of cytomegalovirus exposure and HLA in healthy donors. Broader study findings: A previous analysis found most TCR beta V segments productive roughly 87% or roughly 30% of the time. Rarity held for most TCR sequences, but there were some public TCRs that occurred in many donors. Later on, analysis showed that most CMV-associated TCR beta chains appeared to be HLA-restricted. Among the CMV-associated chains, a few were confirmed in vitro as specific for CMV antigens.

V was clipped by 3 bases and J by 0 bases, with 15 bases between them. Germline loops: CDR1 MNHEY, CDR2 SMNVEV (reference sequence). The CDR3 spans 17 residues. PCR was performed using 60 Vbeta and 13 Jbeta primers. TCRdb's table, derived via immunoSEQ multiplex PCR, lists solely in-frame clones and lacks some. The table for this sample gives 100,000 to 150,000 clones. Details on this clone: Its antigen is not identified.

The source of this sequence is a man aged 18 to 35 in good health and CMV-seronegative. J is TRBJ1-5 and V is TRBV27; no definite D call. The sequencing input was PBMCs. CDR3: CASSFLVPVHSNQPQHF. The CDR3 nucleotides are TGTGCCAGCAGTTTTCTGGTGCCAGTCCATAGCAATCAGCCCCAGCATTTT.